The next 27 T cell receptor beta chains were all read from a single sample in a study of cytomegalovirus exposure and HLA in healthy donors. The study ran its PCR with 60 Vbeta and 13 Jbeta primers. Sequencing was performed with immunoSEQ multiplex PCR; in TCRdb, only in-frame clones are kept and a portion is missing. The sample yields around 98,000 clones, roughly 82% seen once. The specimen sequenced was PBMCs. These receptors were taken from a human donor in good health.

The chain employs TRBV14 and TRBJ1-3; no definite D call. CDR1 and CDR2 from the germline V gene are SGHDN and FVKESK. There are 18 residues in the CDR3. Trimming stripped 3 bases from V and 0 bases from J, with 18 bases between. Written as DNA, the CDR3 is TGTGCCAGCAGCCATTTAGGTGGAGGAACAAGCTCTGGAAACACCATATATTTT. Its protein product is CASSHLGGGTSSGNTIYF.

V is TRBV5-4 and J is TRBJ1-1, with TRBD1 as a possible D gene (5 bases). Germline V CDR1 and CDR2: SGHNT, YYREEE (reference sequence). This CDR3 is built from 17 residues. The germline V and J ends were trimmed by 4 bases and 3 bases, with 22 bases remaining between them. CDR3 in amino acids: CASSPNTGGGRYTEAFF. The CDR3 DNA sequence: TGTGCCAGCAGCCCGAATACAGGAGGAGGGAGGTACACTGAAGCTTTCTTT.

V usage is TRBV6-4 and J usage is TRBJ2-1, with D possibly TRBD2 on 5 matching bases. CDR3 length: 15 amino acids. V lost 3 bases and J 2 bases, leaving 11 bases between the germline ends. CDR1 MRHNA and CDR2 SNTAGT come from the germline V gene. The CDR3: CASSDSTGTYNEQFF. The CDR3 nucleotides are TGTGCCAGCAGTGATTCGACCGGGACCTACAATGAGCAGTTCTTC.

The chain carries TRBV6-4 and TRBJ2-3, with 7 bases aligning to TRBD2. The germline V gene encodes CDR1 MRHNA and CDR2 SNTAGT. This CDR3 contains 16 residues. Unmatched junction bases numbered 12, after V lost 6 bases and J lost 3 bases. The DNA of the CDR3 is TGTGCCAGCAGCCCGACTACGGGGGGAAAGACAGATACGCAGTATTTT. The encoded protein is CASSPTTGGKTDTQYF.

V is TRBV5-1 and J is TRBJ2-7; 8 nucleotides align to TRBD1. The CDR3 is 14 residues long. Germline CDR1 SGHRS, CDR2 YFSETQ. Trimming cost V 5 bases and J 0 bases; bases outside gene matches: 4. For the CDR3, the DNA is TGCGCCAGCAGGCCCGGGACAGGCTCCTACGAGCAGTACTTC. It yields the protein CASRPGTGSYEQYF.

The gene calls are TRBV6-5 and TRBJ1-2; D unresolved. V gave up 6 bases and J gave up 8 bases, with 19 bases separating them. Per germline, CDR1 MNHEY and CDR2 SVGAGI. This CDR3 has 14 amino acids. The CDR3: CASRRSREAGGYTF. Written as DNA, the CDR3 is TGTGCCAGCAGGAGGTCGAGGGAGGCGGGGGGCTACACCTTC.

This clone was observed once. CDR3 residues: CASTHQDRANNYGYTF. CDR3 DNA sequence: TGCGCCAGCACCCACCAGGACAGGGCGAATAACTATGGCTACACCTTC. The rearrangement joins TRBV10-2 to TRBJ1-2; 8 nucleotides match TRBD1. The CDR3 consists of 16 residues. CDR1 is WSHSY, CDR2 SAAADI, per germline. V gave up 7 bases and J gave up 1 base; unmatched junction bases: 11.

V is TRBV5-1 and J is TRBJ1-4; a possible D gene is TRBD1 (5 bases). Trimming took 1 base from V and 3 from J, leaving 19 bases between them. Germline V gene lookup returns CDR1 SGHRS and CDR2 YFSETQ. The CDR3 sequence is 18 residues long. CDR3 region: CASSLYTFQGFSNEKLFF. The CDR3 DNA follows: TGCGCCAGCAGCTTGTACACGTTTCAGGGTTTTTCTAATGAAAAACTGTTTTTT.

This clone was counted between two and nine times. This chain links TRBV27 with TRBJ2-7; TRBD1 aligns across 11 bases. The CDR3 consists of 15 residues. The germline gives CDR1 MNHEY, CDR2 SMNVEV (reference sequence). With 4 bases clipped from V and 3 bases from J, the junction kept 5 bases outside the gene matches. The CDR3 protein is CASSSGTGGIYEQYF. CDR3 DNA: TGTGCCAGCAGTTCTGGGACAGGGGGAATCTACGAGCAGTACTTC.

This sequence joins TRBV27 and TRBJ2-7; the D gene is possibly TRBD1 (6 bases). The germline V gene has CDR1 MNHEY and CDR2 SMNVEV (reference sequence). This CDR3 region has 15 residues. Trimming stripped 0 bases from V and 3 bases from J, with 12 bases between. CDR3 residues: CASSLSPAGDYEQYF. The CDR3 DNA follows: TGTGCCAGCAGTTTATCCCCCGCAGGGGACTACGAGCAGTACTTC.

The rearrangement links TRBV9 to TRBJ2-5, with 10 bases identical to TRBD2. After removal of 0 bases from V and 1 base from J, the junction contained 6 bases not matched to a gene. The germline V gene has CDR1 SGDLS and CDR2 YYNGEE. The CDR3 loop spans 17 amino acids. CDR3 region: CASSVGDSGGIQETQYF. In DNA form, the CDR3 reads TGTGCCAGCAGCGTAGGTGATAGCGGGGGGATCCAAGAGACCCAGTACTTC.

This chain connects TRBV6-1 to TRBJ2-1; TRBD2 aligns across 10 bases. V shed 2 bases, J shed 9 bases, and the junction held 10 bases outside the gene matches. Germline assignment: CDR1 MNHNS and CDR2 SASEGT. There are 16 residues in the CDR3. The CDR3 DNA is TGTGCCAGCAGTGAAAGGGAGCTAGCGGGAGCGGGTGAGCAGTTCTTC. Protein sequence: CASSERELAGAGEQFF.

This chain links TRBV27 with TRBJ2-3; no clear D gene. The V gene's germline CDR1 is MNHEY and CDR2 SMNVEV (reference sequence). There are 16 residues in the CDR3. V was pared by 4 bases and J by 3 bases, with 17 bases between. The chain's CDR3 is CASSSSRVIRTDTQYF. Here the CDR3 DNA reads TGTGCCAGCAGTTCCTCGCGAGTTATTCGGACAGATACGCAGTATTTT.

V is TRBV5-1 and J is TRBJ2-1, with TRBD2 matching 12 bases. In germline, CDR1 is SGHRS, CDR2 YFSETQ. The CDR3 runs to 15 residues. V trimming: 2 bases; J trimming: 6 bases; junction bases outside the gene matches: 3. The DNA for the CDR3 is TGCGCCAGCAGCTTCGGACTAGCGGGGACCAATGAGCAGTTCTTC. Amino acid sequence: CASSFGLAGTNEQFF. The full variable domain, rest sourced from reference TRBV5-1 and TRBJ2-1, is KAGVTQTPRYLIKTRGQQVTLSCSPISGHRSVSWYQQTPGQGLQFLFEYFSETQRNKGNFPGRFSGRQFSNSRSEMNVSTLELGDSALYLCASSFGLAGTNEQFFGPGTRLTVL.

The chain uses TRBV21-1 and TRBJ1-1; the DNA was not compared with TRBD1, the D call given in the table. TRBV21-1 is given as a pseudogene. There are 19 residues in the CDR3. The CDR3 loop reads CASSKGGDRGRSGGTEAFF. The CDR3 DNA reads TGTGCCAGCAGCAAAGGAGGGGACAGGGGGCGGTCTGGCGGCACTGAAGCTTTCTTT.

This clone was seen just once. V and J are TRBV29-1 and TRBJ2-5; 7 bases line up with TRBD1. The V gene end was trimmed by 7 bases and the J gene end by 5 bases; junction bases not matched to a gene: 4. There are 11 residues in the CDR3. The germline V gene has CDR1 SQVTM and CDR2 ANQGSEA. CDR3 in amino acids: CSGDRDETQYF. CDR3 DNA: TGCAGCGGTGACAGGGATGAGACCCAGTACTTC.

This clone turned up a few times. The chain is built from TRBV5-1 and TRBJ1-1; 7 bases agree with TRBD1. The V gene's germline CDR1 is SGHRS and CDR2 YFSETQ. The CDR3 has 15 residues. Losses at the gene ends were 4 bases for V and 5 bases for J; bases not matched to a gene: 11. In DNA form, the CDR3 reads TGCGCCAGCAGCCCGTGGACAGGAGAGAGAACTGAAGCTTTCTTT. Its protein is CASSPWTGERTEAFF. Variable domain in full (rest from reference TRBV5-1 and TRBJ1-1): KAGVTQTPRYLIKTRGQQVTLSCSPISGHRSVSWYQQTPGQGLQFLFEYFSETQRNKGNFPGRFSGRQFSNSRSEMNVSTLELGDSALYLCASSPWTGERTEAFFGQGTRLTVV.

V gene TRBV5-1 combines with J gene TRBJ2-3; D remains unclear. V gave up 0 bases and J gave up 0 bases, with 11 bases separating them. The CDR3 is 16 amino acids. Germline lookup yields CDR1 SGHRS and CDR2 YFSETQ. The CDR3 spells CASSLGLVSSTDTQYF. The CDR3 region has the DNA TGCGCCAGCAGCTTGGGGCTAGTATCCAGCACAGATACGCAGTATTTT. The complete variable domain, with remaining parts taken from reference TRBV5-1 and TRBJ2-3, reads KAGVTQTPRYLIKTRGQQVTLSCSPISGHRSVSWYQQTPGQGLQFLFEYFSETQRNKGNFPGRFSGRQFSNSRSEMNVSTLELGDSALYLCASSLGLVSSTDTQYFGPGTRLTVL.

As concerns this clone: A junction end diverges from the germline sequence, so it may reflect a read error. This rearrangement joins TRBV7-9 to TRBJ1-2; 7 bases map to TRBD1. Per germline, CDR1 SEHNR and CDR2 FQNEAQ (reference sequence). This CDR3 has 13 residues. The CDR3 DNA sequence: TGTTCCAGCAGCCCTACAGGGGTGGAGGGCTACACCTTC. Protein: CSSSPTGVEGYTF.

The sample holds a few counts of this clone. V and J are TRBV6-1 and TRBJ1-1, with D uncertain. Trimming took 5 bases from V and 1 from J, leaving 14 bases between them. Germline lookup yields CDR1 MNHNS and CDR2 SASEGT. The CDR3 is 15 residues long. The CDR3 reads CASSLKNLGNTEAFF. Written as DNA, the CDR3 is TGTGCCAGCAGTCTGAAAAATCTCGGGAACACTGAAGCTTTCTTT.

The J gene is TRBJ2-4, the V gene TRBV5-6; 16 bases match TRBD2. The germline V gene encodes CDR1 SGHDT and CDR2 YYEEEE. Germline trimming cut 3 bases from V and 7 bases from J; bases unmatched to any gene: 7. The CDR3 loop spans 17 amino acids. As DNA, the CDR3 is TGTGCCAGCAGCTCGGGACTAGCGGGAGGGCTAAGGAACATTCAGTACTTC. It translates to CASSSGLAGGLRNIQYF.

The gene calls are TRBV5-1 and TRBJ2-5; 7 positions agree with TRBD2. The V and J ends lost 4 bases and 7 bases, in that order; junction bases with no gene match: 7. The CDR3 runs to 13 residues. Germline loops: CDR1 SGHRS, CDR2 YFSETQ. For the CDR3, the DNA is TGCGCCAGCAGCCTCGGGACTACGGGGACCCAGTACTTC. Translating it yields CASSLGTTGTQYF.

The gene calls are TRBV19 and TRBJ2-7, with no clear D. Trimming stripped 5 bases from V and 1 base from J, with 3 bases between. The CDR3 loop spans 11 amino acids. Germline CDR1 reads LNHDA; CDR2 reads SQIVND (reference sequence). CDR3 amino acids: CASSSSYEQYF. For the CDR3, the DNA is TGTGCCAGTAGTTCATCCTACGAGCAGTACTTC.

The genes are TRBV5-4 and TRBJ2-5, with TRBD2 matching 9 bases. The CDR3 is 16 residues long. Germline CDR1 is SGHNT and CDR2 is YYREEE (reference sequence). The junction had 8 bases not matched to a gene; V was cut back by 0 bases and J by 5 bases. CDR3 sequence: CASSLVGRGGLETQYF. CDR3 DNA sequence: TGTGCCAGCAGCTTGGTGGGGCGGGGGGGCTTGGAGACCCAGTACTTC.

The chain combines TRBV5-8 with TRBJ2-7; 8 bases are a match to TRBD1. In germline, CDR1 is SGHTS, CDR2 YDEGEE. J lost 2 bases, V lost 8 bases, and 15 bases had no gene match. The CDR3 spans 16 residues. The DNA of the CDR3 is TGTGCCAGTATTGACAGGGGTACCTACTTTACCTACGAGCAGTACTTC. It specifies CASIDRGTYFTYEQYF.

The rearrangement joins TRBV9 to TRBJ1-2, with a weak D call TRBD1 (6 bases). The germline V gene encodes CDR1 SGDLS and CDR2 YYNGEE. V lost 0 bases and J 7 bases, leaving 19 bases between the germline ends. The CDR3 covers 16 residues. The CDR3 nucleotides are TGTGCCAGCAGCGTAGCCGCGGATCCGTCCAGGGGTGGCTACACCTTC. Translating gives CASSVAADPSRGGYTF.

The CDR3 sequence: CAISEFRGMGEKLFF. The CDR3 nucleotides read TGTGCCATCAGTGAGTTCAGGGGTATGGGAGAAAAACTGTTTTTT. The chain combines TRBV10-3 with TRBJ1-4; the D gene is possibly TRBD1 (6 bases). V shed 1 base and J shed 8 bases, with 14 bases lying between them. Germline V CDR1 and CDR2: ENHRY, SYGVKD. CDR3 length: 15 amino acids.